Given below is one T cell receptor (beta chain) in context. The sample comes from a study of blood T cell repertoires in COVID-19. The overall study: Sample material is recorded as cDNA or gDNA derived from T cells, B-cell-depleted T cells, or PBMCs.

The data were produced by immunoSEQ multiplex PCR, yet TCRdb's version contains in-frame clones alone and is incomplete. The data hold about 42,000 clones, with approximately 91% observed a single time. The germline CDR1 and CDR2 sequences are SGHNT and YENEEA. The germline V and J ends were trimmed by 2 bases and 9 bases, with 22 bases remaining between them. This CDR3 has 17 amino acids. The source of this sequence is a human donor in a cohort sampled during active COVID-19. The chain is built from TRBV11-3 and TRBJ1-4, with D perhaps TRBD1 (5 bases). Sequenced input: peripheral blood. The CDR3 DNA follows: TGTGCCAGCAGCTTATATTCGGGCGGGGGTTCGTGTAAAAAACTGTTTTTT. It translates to CASSLYSGGGSCKKLFF. Combining the CDR3 with reference TRBV11-3 and TRBJ1-4 gives the whole variable domain EAGVVQSPRYKIIEKKQPVAFWCNPISGHNTLYWYLQNLGQGPELLIRYENEEAVDDSQLPKDRFSAERLKGVDSTLKIQPAELGDSAVYLCASSLYSGGGSCKKLFFGSGTQLSVL.